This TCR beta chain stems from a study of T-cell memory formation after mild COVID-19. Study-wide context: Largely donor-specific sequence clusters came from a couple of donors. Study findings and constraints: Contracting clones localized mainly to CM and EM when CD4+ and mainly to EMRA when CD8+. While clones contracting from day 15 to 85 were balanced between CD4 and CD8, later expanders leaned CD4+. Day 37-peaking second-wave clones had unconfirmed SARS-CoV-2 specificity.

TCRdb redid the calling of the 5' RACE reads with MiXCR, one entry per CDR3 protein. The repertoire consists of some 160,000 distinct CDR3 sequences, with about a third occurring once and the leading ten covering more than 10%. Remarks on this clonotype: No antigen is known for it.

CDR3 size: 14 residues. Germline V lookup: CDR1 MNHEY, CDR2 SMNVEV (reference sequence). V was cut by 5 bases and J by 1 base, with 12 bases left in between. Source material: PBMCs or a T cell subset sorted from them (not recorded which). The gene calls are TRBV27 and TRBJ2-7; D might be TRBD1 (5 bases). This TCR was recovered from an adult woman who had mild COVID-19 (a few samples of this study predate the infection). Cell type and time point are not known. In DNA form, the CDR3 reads TGTGCCAGCAGTATGGCAGGGTATTCCTACGAGCAGTACTTC. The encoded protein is CASSMAGYSYEQYF.